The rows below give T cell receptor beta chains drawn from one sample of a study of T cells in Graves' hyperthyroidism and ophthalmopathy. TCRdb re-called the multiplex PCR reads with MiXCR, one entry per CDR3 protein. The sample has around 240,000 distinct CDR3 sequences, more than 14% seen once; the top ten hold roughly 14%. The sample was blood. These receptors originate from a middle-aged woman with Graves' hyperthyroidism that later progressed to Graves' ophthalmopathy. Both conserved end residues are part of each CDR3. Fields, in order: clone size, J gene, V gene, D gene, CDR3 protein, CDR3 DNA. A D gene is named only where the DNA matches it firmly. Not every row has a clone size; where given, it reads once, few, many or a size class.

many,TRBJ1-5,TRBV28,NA,CASSLSGQSNQPQHF,TGTGCCAGCAGTTTAAGTGGACAGAGCAATCAGCCCCAGCATTTT
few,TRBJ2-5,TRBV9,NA,CASSPEGVFQETQYF,TGTGCCAGCAGCCCCGAGGGGGTTTTTCAAGAGACCCAGTACTTC
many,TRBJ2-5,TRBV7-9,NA,CASSFSTGFQETQYF,TGTGCCAGCAGCTTTAGCACAGGATTCCAAGAGACCCAGTACTTC
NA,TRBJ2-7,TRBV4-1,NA,CASKDPSSYEQYF,TGCGCCAGCAAGGACCCCTCCTCCTACGAGCAGTACTTC
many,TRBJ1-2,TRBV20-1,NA,CSATNRHSYYGYTF,TGCAGTGCTACGAACAGGCACTCTTACTATGGCTACACCTTC
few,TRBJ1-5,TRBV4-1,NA,CASSQDAGGAQPQHF,TGCGCCAGCAGCCAAGATGCGGGGGGAGCTCAGCCCCAGCATTTT
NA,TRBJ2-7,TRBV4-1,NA,CASSQEHYYEQYF,TGCGCCAGCAGCCAAGAACATTACTACGAGCAGTACTTC
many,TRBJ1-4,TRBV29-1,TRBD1,CSVEDRGQGGEKLFF,TGCAGCGTTGAAGATCGAGGACAGGGTGGGGAAAAACTGTTTTTT
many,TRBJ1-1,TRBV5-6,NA,CASTTLGGGRNKATEAFF,TGTGCCAGCACCACCCTTGGGGGGGGGAGGAATAAGGCTACTGAAGCTTTCTTT
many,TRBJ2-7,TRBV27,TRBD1,CASSGTGGLYEQYF,TGTGCCAGCAGTGGGACAGGGGGCCTCTACGAGCAGTACTTC
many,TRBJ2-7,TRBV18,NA,CASSPPDGLSREQYF,TGTGCCAGCTCACCACCTGACGGCTTGTCTAGAGAGCAGTACTTC
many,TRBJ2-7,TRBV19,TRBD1,CASSWGQGYEQYF,TGTGCCAGTAGTTGGGGACAGGGCTACGAGCAGTACTTC
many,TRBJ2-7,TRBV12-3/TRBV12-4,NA,CASSSRGQSFMGPFEQYF,TGTGCCAGCAGTAGCCGCGGCCAGTCATTTATGGGTCCCTTCGAGCAGTACTTC
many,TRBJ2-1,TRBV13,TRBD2,CASSLLEISGRLNEQFF,TGTGCCAGCAGCCTACTCGAAATTAGCGGGAGGTTGAATGAGCAGTTCTTC
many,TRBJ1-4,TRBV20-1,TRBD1,CSAPRDRVRNEKLFF,TGCAGTGCTCCCCGGGACAGGGTACGGAATGAAAAACTGTTTTTT
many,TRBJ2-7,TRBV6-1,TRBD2,CASSFGLAGGMDEQYF,TGTGCCAGCAGTTTCGGACTAGCGGGAGGTATGGACGAGCAGTACTTC
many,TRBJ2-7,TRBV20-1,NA,CSAGRGGYEQYF,TGCAGTGCGGGGCGAGGGGGCTACGAGCAGTACTTC
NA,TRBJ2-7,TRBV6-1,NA,CASRRTYEQYF,TGTGCCAGCAGAAGGACCTACGAGCAGTACTTC
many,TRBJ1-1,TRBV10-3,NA,CAISESPEITEAFF,TGTGCCATCAGTGAATCGCCGGAGATCACTGAAGCTTTCTTT
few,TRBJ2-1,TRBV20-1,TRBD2,CRPSSGLAGNEQFF,TGCAGGCCCTCTTCAGGACTAGCGGGCAATGAGCAGTTCTTC
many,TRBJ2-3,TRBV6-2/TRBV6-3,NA,CASSLSGRPPGTQYF,TGTGCCAGCAGTTTATCCGGGCGGCCCCCGGGTACGCAGTATTTT
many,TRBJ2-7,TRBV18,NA,CASSPFRDDEQYF,TGTGCCAGCTCACCTTTCCGAGACGACGAGCAGTACTTC
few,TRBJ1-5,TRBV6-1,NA,CASGRISAARGQPQHF,TGTGCCAGCGGTAGGATCTCCGCGGCGAGGGGTCAGCCCCAGCATTTT
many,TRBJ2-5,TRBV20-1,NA,CSAPLGDRGGIQETQYF,TGCAGTGCTCCGCTGGGTGATAGGGGTGGAATCCAAGAGACCCAGTACTTC
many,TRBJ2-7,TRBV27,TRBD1,CASSANDRGYEQYF,TGTGCCAGCAGTGCCAATGACAGGGGATACGAGCAGTACTTC
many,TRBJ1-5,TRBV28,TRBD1,CASSAGTGYQPQHF,TGTGCCAGCAGCGCCGGGACAGGGTATCAGCCCCAGCATTTT
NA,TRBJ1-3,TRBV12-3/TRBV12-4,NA,CAGSPQELAGNTIYF,TGTGCCGGCAGCCCCCAGGAACTCGCTGGAAACACCATATATTTT
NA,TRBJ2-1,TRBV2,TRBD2,CASSTTSRTSGSIYEQFF,TGTGCCAGCAGTACTACATCACGGACTAGCGGGAGTATATATGAGCAGTTCTTC
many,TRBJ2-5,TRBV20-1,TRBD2,CSATRTSGMETQYF,TGCAGTGCTACTAGGACTAGCGGGATGGAGACCCAGTACTTC
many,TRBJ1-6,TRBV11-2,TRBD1,CASSPRGAGSPLHF,TGTGCCAGCAGCCCCAGGGGGGCAGGTTCACCCCTCCACTTT
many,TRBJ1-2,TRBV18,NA,CASSPDGSSYGYTF,TGTGCCAGCTCTCCGGACGGCTCCTCGTATGGCTACACCTTC
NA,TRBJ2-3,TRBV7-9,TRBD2,CASRRAGGISDTQYF,TGTGCCAGCAGAAGAGCGGGAGGTATTTCGGATACGCAGTATTTT
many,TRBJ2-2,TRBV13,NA,CASSRGTGELFF,TGTGCCAGCAGCCGCGGCACCGGGGAGCTGTTTTTT
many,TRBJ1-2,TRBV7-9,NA,CATLQGHATYTF,TGTGCCACATTACAGGGTCACGCGACCTACACCTTC
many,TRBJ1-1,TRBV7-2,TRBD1,CASSRRGLNTEAFF,TGTGCCAGCAGCCGCAGGGGGCTGAACACTGAAGCTTTCTTT
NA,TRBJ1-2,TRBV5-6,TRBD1,CASSQLQGFYGYTF,TGTGCCAGCAGCCAGCTACAGGGGTTCTATGGCTACACCTTC
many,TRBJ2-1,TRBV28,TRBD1,CASANLTRQGVHNEQFF,TGTGCCAGCGCGAACCTCACCCGACAGGGGGTCCACAATGAGCAGTTCTTC
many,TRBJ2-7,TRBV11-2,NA,CASSLVGLSYEQYF,TGTGCCAGCAGCTTAGTTGGCTTGTCCTACGAGCAGTACTTC
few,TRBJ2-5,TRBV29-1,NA,CSALKAETQYF,TGCAGCGCCCTGAAGGCTGAGACCCAGTACTTC
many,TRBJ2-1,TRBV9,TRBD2,CASSVRTSGYYNEQFF,TGTGCCAGCAGCGTACGAACTAGCGGATACTACAATGAGCAGTTCTTC
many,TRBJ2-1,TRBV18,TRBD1,CASSPPGAGGWEQFF,TGTGCCAGCTCACCACCTGGCGCAGGGGGCTGGGAGCAGTTCTTC
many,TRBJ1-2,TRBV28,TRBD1,CASRYRIRGRHYGYTF,TGTGCCAGCAGGTACCGAATCAGGGGGCGCCACTATGGCTACACCTTC
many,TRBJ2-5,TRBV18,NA,CASSLDETQYF,TGTGCCAGCTCACTGGATGAGACCCAGTACTTC
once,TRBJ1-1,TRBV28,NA,CASSLTTPLNTEAFF,TGTGCCAGCAGTTTAACAACTCCCTTGAACACTGAAGCTTTCTTT
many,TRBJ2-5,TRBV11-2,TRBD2,CASSSGLAGEETQYF,TGTGCCAGCAGCTCAGGACTAGCGGGAGAGGAGACCCAGTACTTC
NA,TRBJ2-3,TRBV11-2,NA,CASSPGVRVRLFTDTQYF,TGTGCCAGCAGCCCGGGAGTTAGGGTCAGGCTCTTCACAGATACGCAGTATTTT
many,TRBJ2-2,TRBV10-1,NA,CASQQGTNTGELFF,TGCGCCAGCCAACAGGGAACGAACACCGGGGAGCTGTTTTTT